The 13 T cell receptor beta chains below all came from one sample that was sequenced in a study of cytomegalovirus exposure and HLA in healthy donors. PCR used 60 Vbeta primers and 13 Jbeta primers. Sequencing used immunoSEQ multiplex PCR; TCRdb keeps in-frame clones, though not all of them. The repertoire holds around 220,000 clones, with 60% to 80% as singletons. Specimen: PBMCs. These receptors all stem from a woman under 40 in good health and CMV-seronegative.

V and J are TRBV4-1 and TRBJ2-4, with 8 bases lining up with TRBD2. Germline CDR1 reads MGHRA; CDR2 reads YSYEKL. With 4 bases clipped from V and 0 bases from J, the junction kept 20 bases outside the gene matches. The CDR3 is 21 amino acids. This CDR3 reads CASSPTSGTRSDEVAKNIQYF. The CDR3 DNA sequence: TGCGCCAGCAGCCCCACTTCCGGGACTAGAAGTGATGAAGTAGCCAAAAACATTCAGTACTTC.

The rearrangement joins TRBV19 to TRBJ1-2; D may be TRBD1 (5 bases). V shed 7 bases and J shed 2 bases, with 20 bases lying between them. The CDR3 spans 16 residues. Germline CDR1 reads LNHDA; CDR2 reads SQIVND (reference sequence). Here the CDR3 reads CASTPFGGPLNYGYTF. The CDR3 DNA reads TGTGCCAGTACTCCGTTCGGGGGTCCTTTAAACTATGGCTACACCTTC.

V usage is TRBV30 and J usage is TRBJ2-6; D might be TRBD1 (6 bases). The germline V gene has CDR1 GTSNPN and CDR2 SVGIG (reference sequence). The CDR3 covers 14 residues. With 4 bases removed from V and 2 bases from J, the gap between germline ends came to 9 bases. CDR3 protein: CAWTPGAGANVLTF. The CDR3, as DNA: TGTGCCTGGACTCCAGGGGCTGGGGCCAACGTCCTGACTTTC.

J is TRBJ2-7 and V is TRBV9, with 9 bases identical to TRBD1. The trim removed 4 bases at V and 5 bases at J, leaving 10 bases unmatched. The CDR3 loop spans 15 amino acids. Germline CDR1 reads SGDLS; CDR2 reads YYNGEE. The DNA for the CDR3 is TGTGCCAGCAGCATGACCGGGACAGGGTACCACGAGCAGTACTTC. Amino acids: CASSMTGTGYHEQYF.

The chain links TRBV30 to TRBJ1-5; 8 bases line up with TRBD1. Germline V gene sequence: CDR1 GTSNPN, CDR2 SVGIG (reference sequence). The CDR3 is 14 amino acids. The ends lost 3 bases at V and 4 bases at J; junction bases unmatched: 5. CDR3 protein: CAWRPQGGNQPQHF. The CDR3 coding sequence is TGTGCCTGGAGGCCACAGGGGGGGAATCAGCCCCAGCATTTT.

CDR3 sequence reads: CASSNASGFTDTQYF. CDR3 nucleotide sequence: TGTGCCAGTAGTAACGCTAGCGGGTTCACAGATACGCAGTATTTT. The chain recombines TRBV19 with TRBJ2-3; 8 nucleotides line up with TRBD2. The J segment lost 2 bases and the V segment lost 4 bases, leaving 5 bases of the junction unmatched. Germline loops: CDR1 LNHDA, CDR2 SQIVND (reference sequence). The length of the CDR3 is 15 residues.

Here the CDR3 reads CASSLGGLSYGYTF. CDR3 nucleotide sequence: TGTGCCAGCAGCCTGGGGGGGCTCAGCTATGGCTACACCTTC. This chain connects TRBV14 to TRBJ1-2; D possibly corresponds to TRBD1 (6 bases). The germline gives CDR1 SGHDN, CDR2 FVKESK. The CDR3 has 14 amino acids. Trimming removed 4 bases from V and 4 bases from J, with 13 bases in between.

The rearrangement links TRBV5-6 to TRBJ2-5, with D perhaps matching TRBD2 (5 bases). Germline assignment: CDR1 SGHDT and CDR2 YYEEEE. Trimming left V 5 bases short and J 13 bases short, with 18 bases between. This CDR3 contains 12 residues. In nucleotides, the CDR3 is TGTGCCAGCAGTCTCAAAGACTACGAGCGGTACTTC. It is translated as CASSLKDYERYF.

This chain joins TRBV9 and TRBJ1-1; D not certain. Trimming removed 4 bases from V and 0 bases from J, with 10 bases in between. The CDR3 length is 14 residues. The germline CDR1 and CDR2 sequences are SGDLS and YYNGEE. Here the CDR3 reads CASSRRGLNTEAFF. In DNA, the CDR3 is TGTGCCAGCAGCCGACGCGGATTGAACACTGAAGCTTTCTTT.

The genes are TRBV7-9 and TRBJ1-1; D is ambiguous. Germline assignment: CDR1 SEHNR and CDR2 FQNEAQ (reference sequence). The CDR3 loop spans 13 amino acids. The V and J ends lost 5 bases and 4 bases respectively, with 11 bases between them. The CDR3 loop is CASSAILSTEAFF. In DNA form, the CDR3 reads TGTGCCAGCAGCGCCATCCTTAGCACTGAAGCTTTCTTT.

Worth noting for this clone: The same CDR3 is also encoded by other DNA sequences in this sample. The chain uses TRBV19 and TRBJ1-1; D not certain. Germline-derived CDR1 and CDR2 are LNHDA and SQIVND (reference sequence). The CDR3 has 13 residues. Between the trimmed V and J ends, which lost 0 bases and 4 bases, there was a span of 6 bases. The CDR3 DNA reads TGTGCCAGTAGTATAGACAGAGGCACTGAAGCTTTCTTT. This gives the protein CASSIDRGTEAFF.

CDR3 loop: CASSTGGLPYGYTF. In DNA, the CDR3 is TGTGCCAGCAGTACCGGGGGGCTGCCCTATGGCTACACCTTC. This chain joins TRBV6-1 and TRBJ1-2; TRBD1 might be the D (6 bases). CDR3 length: 14 residues. V was shortened by 5 bases and J by 4 bases, with 14 bases between the two germline ends. Germline values: CDR1 MNHNS, CDR2 SASEGT.

This chain connects TRBV5-4 to TRBJ2-2, with D tentatively TRBD1 (5 bases). The CDR3 has 15 residues. The ends were cut back, 0 bases at V and 4 bases at J, with 10 bases in the middle. CDR1 SGHNT and CDR2 YYREEE come from the germline V gene (reference sequence). CDR3 sequence (DNA): TGTGCCAGCAGCTTGGGGCAGGGCGGCACCGGGGAGCTGTTTTTT. This gives the protein CASSLGQGGTGELFF. The entire variable domain, with the rest obtained from reference TRBV5-4 and TRBJ2-2, is as follows: ETGVTQSPTHLIKTRGQQVTLRCSSQSGHNTVSWYQQALGQGPQFIFQYYREEENGRGNFPPRFSGLQFPNYSSELNVNALELDDSALYLCASSLGQGGTGELFFGEGSRLTVL.